This T cell receptor beta chain comes out of a study of blood T cells in healthy people across ages. This clonotype was observed many times. The antigen is not known. A second about 7 to 11 cycle PCR used barcoded and J-beta primers. A minimum of 3 million CDR3-containing paired-end reads was obtained for each sample. TCRdb recomputed calls from the 5' RACE reads with MiXCR, one row per CDR3 protein. The sample shows around 1.5 million distinct CDR3 sequences, approximately 63% of them seen only once. General study results and limits: Roughly linear declines in TCR beta diversity per million T cells occurred with age. The study lacked donor CMV status, which possibly confounded expanded clonotype changes.

This CDR3 comprises 14 residues. Trimming cost V 6 bases and J 0 bases, with 9 bases left between them. The V gene's germline CDR1 is MNHNY and CDR2 SVGAGI (reference sequence). This chain joins TRBV6-6 and TRBJ1-5; the D is unclear. Sequenced: blood. The sequence came from a man between 18 and 29 years old in good health. The CDR3 coding sequence is TGTGCCAGCAGCCGGACGGTTAGCAATCAGCCCCAGCATTTT. It codes for CASSRTVSNQPQHF.